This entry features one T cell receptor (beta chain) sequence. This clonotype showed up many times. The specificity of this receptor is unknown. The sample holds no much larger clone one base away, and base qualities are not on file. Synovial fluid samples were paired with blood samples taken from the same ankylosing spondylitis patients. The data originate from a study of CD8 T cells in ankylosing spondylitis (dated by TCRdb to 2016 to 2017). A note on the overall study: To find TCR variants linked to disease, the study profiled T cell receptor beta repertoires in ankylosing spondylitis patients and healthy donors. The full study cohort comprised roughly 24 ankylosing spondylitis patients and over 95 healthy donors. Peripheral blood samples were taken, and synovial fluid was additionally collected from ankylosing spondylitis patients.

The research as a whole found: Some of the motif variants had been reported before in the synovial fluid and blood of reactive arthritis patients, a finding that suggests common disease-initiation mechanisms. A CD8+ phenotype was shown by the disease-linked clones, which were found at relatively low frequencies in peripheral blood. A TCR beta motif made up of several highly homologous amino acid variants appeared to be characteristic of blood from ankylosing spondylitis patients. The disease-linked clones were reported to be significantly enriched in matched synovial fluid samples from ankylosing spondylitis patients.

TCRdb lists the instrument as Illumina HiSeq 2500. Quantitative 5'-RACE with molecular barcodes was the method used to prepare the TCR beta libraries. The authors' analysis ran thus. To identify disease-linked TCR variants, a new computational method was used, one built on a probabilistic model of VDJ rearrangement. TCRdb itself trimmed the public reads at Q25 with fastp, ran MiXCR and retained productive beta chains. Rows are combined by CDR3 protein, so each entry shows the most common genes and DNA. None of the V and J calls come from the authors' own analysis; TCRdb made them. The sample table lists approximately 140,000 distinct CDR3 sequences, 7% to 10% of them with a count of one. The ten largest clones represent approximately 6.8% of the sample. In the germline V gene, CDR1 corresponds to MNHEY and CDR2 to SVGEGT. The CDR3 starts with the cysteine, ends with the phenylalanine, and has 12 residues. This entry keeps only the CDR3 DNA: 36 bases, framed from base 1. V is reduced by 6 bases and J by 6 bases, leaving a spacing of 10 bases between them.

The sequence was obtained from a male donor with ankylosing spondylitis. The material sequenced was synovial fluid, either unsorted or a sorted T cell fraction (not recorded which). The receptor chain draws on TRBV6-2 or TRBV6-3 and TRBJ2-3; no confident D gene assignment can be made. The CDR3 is CASSPSQDTQYF. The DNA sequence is TGTGCCAGCAGCCCGTCCCAGGATACGCAGTATTTT.